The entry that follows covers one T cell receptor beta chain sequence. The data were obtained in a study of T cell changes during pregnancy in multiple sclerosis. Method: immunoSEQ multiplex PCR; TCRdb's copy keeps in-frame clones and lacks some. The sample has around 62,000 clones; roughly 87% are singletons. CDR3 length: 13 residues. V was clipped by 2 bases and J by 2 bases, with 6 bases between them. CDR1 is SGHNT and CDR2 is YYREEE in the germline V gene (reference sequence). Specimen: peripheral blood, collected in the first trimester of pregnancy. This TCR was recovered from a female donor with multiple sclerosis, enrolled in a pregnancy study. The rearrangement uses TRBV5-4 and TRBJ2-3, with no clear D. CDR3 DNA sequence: TGTGCCAGCAGCTTCCTTAACACAGATACGCAGTATTTT. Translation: CASSFLNTDTQYF. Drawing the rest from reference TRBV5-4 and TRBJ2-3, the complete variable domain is ETGVTQSPTHLIKTRGQQVTLRCSSQSGHNTVSWYQQALGQGPQFIFQYYREEENGRGNFPPRFSGLQFPNYSSELNVNALELDDSALYLCASSFLNTDTQYFGPGTRLTVL.